A single sample gave rise to the 2 T cell receptor beta chains below, sequenced in a study of blood T cell repertoires in COVID-19. Data came from immunoSEQ multiplex PCR; TCRdb stores just in-frame clones and leaves some out. The data hold 72,000 or so clones, with around 90% observed a single time. Sequencing was done on a sample of peripheral blood. The origin of the receptors is a woman older than 75 with acute or convalescent COVID-19.

The J gene is TRBJ1-1, the V gene TRBV6-5, with TRBD1 matching over 11 bases. With V trimmed by 10 bases and J by 11 bases, 15 bases remained unmatched. The CDR3 contains 14 residues. Germline loops: CDR1 MNHEY, CDR2 SVGAGI. The DNA of the CDR3 is TGTGCCACACGACCGGGACAGGGGGGTTTGGGGGCTTTCTTT. It is translated as CATRPGQGGLGAFF.

The chain uses TRBV5-6 and TRBJ1-2; TRBD1 might be the D (5 bases). The V gene's germline CDR1 is SGHDT and CDR2 YYEEEE. The CDR3 sequence is 14 residues long. Between the trimmed V and J ends, which lost 7 bases and 1 base, there was a span of 14 bases. CDR3 amino acids: CASATGRGNYGYTF. The CDR3 DNA sequence: TGTGCCAGCGCGACGGGGAGGGGTAACTATGGCTACACCTTC. Full variable domain (outside the CDR3, taken from reference TRBV5-6 and TRBJ1-2): DAGVTQSPTHLIKTRGQQVTLRCSPKSGHDTVSWYQQALGQGPQFIFQYYEEEERQRGNFPDRFSGHQFPNYSSELNVNALLLGDSALYLCASATGRGNYGYTFGSGTRLTVV.